A selection of T cell receptor beta chains follows, all from one sample in a study of identical twins. TCRdb re-analysed the 5' RACE reads in MiXCR, keeping a single row per CDR3 protein. The sample holds around 220,000 distinct CDR3 sequences; about 10% are singletons and the top ten take 10%. Input material: memory T cells sorted from blood. The origin of the receptors is a man aged 45-65 years in good health. CDR3s include the opening cysteine and the closing phenylalanine or tryptophan. D genes are given only for firm matches. Size is stated for part of the rows, as once, few or many counts, or as a class when the clone is expanded.

len	v_gene	j_gene	abundance	d_gene	CDR3aa	CDR3nt
11	TRBV7-2	TRBJ2-7	many	TRBD1	CASSPGQQQYF	TGTGCCAGCAGCCCGGGACAGCAGCAGTACTTC
15	TRBV7-9	TRBJ2-7	many	-	CASSSPTGPAYEQYF	TGTGCCAGCAGTTCCCCCACAGGTCCCGCCTACGAGCAGTACTTC
17	TRBV28	TRBJ2-3	many	TRBD2	CASPPTGLAGGLDTQYF	TGTGCCAGCCCCCCCACGGGACTAGCGGGGGGGCTTGATACGCAGTATTTT
13	TRBV10-3	TRBJ2-7	few	-	CAIALRGAYEQYF	TGTGCCATCGCTTTGAGGGGGGCCTACGAGCAGTACTTC
12	TRBV4-3	TRBJ2-3	many	-	CASSHTRDTQYF	TGCGCCAGCAGCCATACGAGGGATACGCAGTATTTT
12	TRBV7-9	TRBJ1-2	many	-	CASSKDSYGYTF	TGTGCCAGCAGTAAAGACAGCTATGGCTACACCTTC
17	TRBV4-2	TRBJ2-1	many	TRBD2	CASSQGIAVAGDGEQFF	TGTGCCAGCAGCCAAGGGATCGCGGTAGCGGGAGATGGCGAGCAGTTCTTC
13	TRBV28	TRBJ1-1	-	TRBD1	CATSPGGQGEAFF	TGTGCCACCAGTCCTGGGGGACAGGGGGAAGCTTTCTTT
15	TRBV20-1	TRBJ1-6	few	-	CSASDLQGFRSPLHF	TGCAGTGCTAGTGACCTACAGGGATTTAGATCACCCCTCCACTTT
14	TRBV5-1	TRBJ2-7	-	-	CASSTGGLTYEQYF	TGCGCCAGCAGCACGGGGGGCCTGACCTACGAGCAGTACTTC
17	TRBV20-1	TRBJ2-7	few	TRBD2	CSARDPGLAGGPYEQYF	TGCAGTGCTAGAGACCCGGGACTAGCGGGAGGACCTTACGAGCAGTACTTC
14	TRBV7-9	TRBJ1-2	many	-	CASSLSGTDYGYTF	TGTGCCAGCAGCTTATCAGGGACTGACTATGGCTACACCTTC
16	TRBV15	TRBJ2-3	few	-	CATSRDIVRGTDTQYF	TGTGCCACCAGCAGAGATATCGTTCGGGGCACAGATACGCAGTATTTT
15	TRBV5-4	TRBJ2-1	few	TRBD2	CASRRGGTYYNEQFF	TGTGCCAGCAGACGCGGGGGGACATACTACAATGAGCAGTTCTTC
17	TRBV5-1	TRBJ2-7	many	TRBD2	CASSLMPSGSGTGEQYF	TGCGCCAGCAGCTTGATGCCCAGCGGGAGTGGTACGGGCGAGCAGTACTTC
15	TRBV10-2	TRBJ1-1	many	-	CASFGATGWNTEAFF	TGCGCCAGCTTTGGGGCGACAGGATGGAACACTGAAGCTTTCTTT
17	TRBV21-1	TRBJ2-1	-	-	CASSNPRIRISGNEQFF	TGTGCCAGCAGCAATCCCCGGATCAGAATTAGCGGCAATGAGCAGTTCTTC
16	TRBV20-1	TRBJ2-7	many	TRBD2	CSASEVASGGSYEQYF	TGCAGTGCGAGCGAGGTGGCTAGCGGGGGGTCCTACGAGCAGTACTTC
15	TRBV7-8	TRBJ1-5	-	-	CASTPGTGSNQPQHF	TGTGCCAGCACCCCGGGAACTGGTAGCAATCAGCCCCAGCATTTT
16	TRBV20-1	TRBJ2-3	-	-	CSASLGGGTYTDTQYF	TGCAGTGCTAGCCTCGGGGGCGGAACCTACACAGATACGCAGTATTTT
15	TRBV6-5	TRBJ1-1	many	-	CASSYGGGGVTEAFF	TGTGCCAGCAGTTACGGGGGAGGAGGGGTCACTGAAGCTTTCTTT
13	TRBV20-1	TRBJ1-2	many	-	CSASELLSYGYTF	TGCAGTGCTAGTGAACTCCTGTCCTATGGCTACACCTTC
12	TRBV20-1	TRBJ2-7	many	-	CSAQGGSYEQYF	TGCAGTGCCCAAGGGGGTTCCTACGAGCAGTACTTC
15	TRBV4-3	TRBJ1-2	-	-	CASSQAIRSNYGYTF	TGCGCCAGCAGCCAAGCGATCCGGTCTAACTATGGCTACACCTTC
14	TRBV6-5	TRBJ2-3	many	TRBD2	CASSLAGPTDTQYF	TGTGCCAGCAGTTTAGCGGGACCCACAGATACGCAGTATTTT
15	TRBV29-1	TRBJ2-3	many	TRBD2	CSVVFGGRGTDTQYF	TGCAGCGTTGTCTTTGGCGGGAGGGGCACAGATACGCAGTATTTT
11	TRBV7-2	TRBJ2-3	many	-	CASTPSDTQYF	TGTGCCAGCACGCCTTCAGATACGCAGTATTTT
14	TRBV6-1	TRBJ2-3	many	TRBD1	CASSTGTGGITQYF	TGTGCCAGCAGTACCGGGACAGGGGGTATCACGCAGTATTTT
15	TRBV19	TRBJ1-2	few	-	CASSPRLRRSGGYTF	TGTGCCAGTAGTCCCCGACTGAGACGGTCAGGTGGCTACACCTTC